The 9 T cell receptor beta chains below all came from one sample that was sequenced in a study of blood T cell repertoires in COVID-19. Assay used: immunoSEQ multiplex PCR; TCRdb lists only in-frame clones, some missing. The sample shows about 73,000 clones, approximately 80% of them seen only once. Sample: peripheral blood. These receptors were taken from a woman in her sixties or seventies with acute or convalescent COVID-19.

For the CDR3, the DNA is TGTGCCAGCAGCCAAGCTATCCAGGGGGGTCAGCCCCAGCATTTT. Protein: CASSQAIQGGQPQHF. The chain links TRBV3-1 (or the pseudogene TRBV3-2) to TRBJ1-5, with 7 bases matching TRBD1. Germline values: CDR1 LGHDT, CDR2 YNNKEL (reference sequence). V dropped 1 base and J dropped 6; count of bases not matched to a gene: 6. The CDR3 loop spans 15 amino acids.

The chain carries TRBV11-3 and TRBJ2-2, with TRBD2 matching 9 bases. V lost 5 bases and J lost 2; bases outside the gene matches: 6. Per the germline V gene, CDR1 is SGHNT and CDR2 is YENEEA. This CDR3 comprises 16 residues. This CDR3 is CASSPRTSDNTGELFF. Written as DNA, the CDR3 is TGTGCCAGCAGCCCTCGGACTAGCGATAACACCGGGGAGCTGTTTTTT.

There are a few counts of this clone. The chain has TRBV12-3 or TRBV12-4 and TRBJ2-5; 7 bases line up with TRBD1. With 2 bases clipped from V and 10 bases from J, the junction kept 7 bases outside the gene matches. This CDR3 region has 13 residues. CDR3 region: CASSLSTGKIQYF. The CDR3 DNA reads TGTGCCAGCAGTTTATCGACAGGGAAGATCCAGTACTTC.

The rearrangement uses TRBV11-2 and TRBJ1-6, with a tentative D call TRBD1 (6 bases). V lost 1 base, J lost 0 bases, and 16 bases lay in between. The CDR3 extends over 19 amino acids. CDR1 and CDR2 (germline): SGHAT, FQNNGV. The CDR3 loop is CASSLAGGAIRSYNSPLHF. The CDR3 coding sequence is TGTGCCAGCAGCTTAGCTGGGGGCGCCATCCGCTCCTATAATTCACCCCTCCACTTT.

This clone was recorded once. The chain links TRBV3-1 (or the pseudogene TRBV3-2) to TRBJ1-1; D unresolved. In germline, CDR1 is LGHDT, CDR2 YNNKEL (reference sequence). The CDR3 consists of 13 residues. Trimming shortened V by 5 bases and J by 6 bases, and 13 bases separated the two germline ends. The CDR3 sequence: CASSYGALAEAFF. In DNA, the CDR3 is TGTGCCAGCAGCTACGGAGCGCTTGCTGAAGCTTTCTTT.

This chain's CDR3 is CASSLGTGGSTDTQYF. The CDR3 DNA reads as TGCGCCAGCAGCTTGGGGACAGGGGGTTCTACAGATACGCAGTATTTT. This chain joins TRBV5-1 and TRBJ2-3, with 10 bases fitting TRBD1. Germline values: CDR1 SGHRS, CDR2 YFSETQ. The CDR3 extends over 16 amino acids. Germline trimming cut 0 bases from V and 3 bases from J; bases unmatched to any gene: 4.

The gene calls are TRBV4-1 and TRBJ1-1; no definite D call. The CDR3 is 16 residues long. Germline lookup yields CDR1 MGHRA and CDR2 YSYEKL. V lost 0 bases and J 3 bases, leaving 14 bases between the germline ends. The CDR3 loop is CASSQEIAEAYTEAFF. DNA of the CDR3: TGCGCCAGCAGCCAAGAAATAGCCGAGGCTTACACTGAAGCTTTCTTT.

CDR3: CASSEYRVPTQPQHF. CDR3 in DNA: TGTGCCAGCAGTGAATACCGGGTCCCCACTCAGCCCCAGCATTTT. The chain couples TRBV6-1 to TRBJ1-5; D remains ambiguous. The CDR3 has 15 amino acids. The germline CDR1 and CDR2 sequences are MNHNS and SASEGT. V lost 2 bases, J lost 6 bases, and 14 bases lay in between.

This clone was seen more than once but under ten times. The V gene is TRBV6-6, the J gene TRBJ2-7; 11 bases match TRBD2. Germline trimming cut 4 bases from V and 2 bases from J; bases unmatched to any gene: 1. In germline, CDR1 is MNHNY, CDR2 SVGAGI (reference sequence). CDR3 size: 14 residues. DNA of the CDR3: TGTGCCAGCAGTTCGGGACTAGCGGCCTACGAGCAGTACTTC. This encodes CASSSGLAAYEQYF.